These 2 T cell receptor beta chains were sequenced from one sample in a study of molecular identifiers for immune sequencing clone quantification. TCRdb re-called the PCR reads through MiXCR, storing one row per CDR3 protein. The table lists some 94,000 distinct CDR3 sequences, 25% of them singletons, with 0.75% to 0.9% in the top ten. Sequenced input: naive CD8+ T cells from blood, with Jurkat cell RNA spiked in. The subset: FACS-sorted CD8+CD4-CCR7+CD45RA+ naive T cells. Receptors originate from a human donor in good health. Some libraries in this study had Jurkat cell RNA spiked in.

About this clonotype: Its ends do not fully match the called genes, so a read error is possible. The CDR3 coding sequence is TGTGCCAGCAGGGGCGCTCCGGGGGGTACGACAGATACGCAGGATTTT. As protein: CASRGAPGGTTDTQDF. The J gene is TRBJ2-3, the V gene TRBV12-3 or TRBV12-4, with TRBD2 matching over 7 bases. This CDR3 region has 16 residues.

This clonotype was recorded many times. The V call is TRBV4-1, the J call TRBJ2-3; 12 nucleotides agree with TRBD2. The germline V gene encodes CDR1 MGHRA and CDR2 YSYEKL. This CDR3 has 17 amino acids. After removal of 1 base from V and 4 bases from J, the junction contained 6 bases not matched to a gene. In DNA form, the CDR3 reads TGCGCCAGCAGCCAAGTTCTAGCGGGAGGGGTCGCAGATACGCAGTATTTT. It is translated as CASSQVLAGGVADTQYF.